The 15 T cell receptor beta chains reported below all come from one sample, sequenced in a study of monozygotic twins with inflammatory bowel disease. TCRdb re-called the 5' RACE reads and shows each CDR3 protein once, DNA omitted. This sample's table has approximately 160,000 distinct CDR3 sequences. The sequencing input was blood. The receptors originated from a human donor with ulcerative colitis or Crohn's disease, or a healthy co-twin of an affected twin (not recorded which).

The V call is TRBV3-1, the J call TRBJ1-4. The CDR3 length is 15 residues. CDR1 LGHDT and CDR2 YNNKEL come from the germline V gene (reference sequence). CDR3 amino acids: CASSQDRALGEKLFF.

The chain has TRBV27 and TRBJ2-1; TCRdb calls TRBD2, which cannot be checked without DNA. The CDR3 spans 14 residues. The germline gives CDR1 MNHEY, CDR2 SMNVEV (reference sequence). The CDR3 spells CASSLRTRKNEQFF.

The chain uses TRBV2 and TRBJ1-1. The CDR3 is 14 residues long. Per germline, CDR1 SNHLY and CDR2 FYNNEI. The CDR3: CASSDRAENTEAFF.

V usage is TRBV4-3 and J usage is TRBJ2-7. The CDR3 loop spans 18 amino acids. CDR1 is LGHNA and CDR2 is YSLEER in the germline V gene. The CDR3 is CASSHSVFGGADSYEQYF.

The J gene is TRBJ1-6, the V gene TRBV7-3; TCRdb calls TRBD1, which cannot be checked without DNA. This CDR3 comprises 15 residues. Germline CDR1 reads SGHTA; CDR2 reads FQGTGA. The CDR3 sequence: CASSLVGQGNSPLHF.

V gene TRBV5-4 combines with J gene TRBJ2-3; the D call from TCRdb, TRBD2, cannot be confirmed without DNA. The CDR3 runs 17 residues. CDR1 and CDR2 from the germline V gene are SGHNT and YYREEE (reference sequence). The CDR3 region is CASSRTGSGRNDDTQYF.

The chain links TRBV12-3 or TRBV12-4 to TRBJ2-7; the TCRdb D gene call, TRBD1, has no DNA to confirm it. The CDR3 has 14 residues. CDR3 sequence reads: CASSLAWDVYEQYF.

This sequence joins TRBV20-1 and TRBJ1-1; without DNA, the TCRdb call of TRBD1 cannot be checked. Germline values: CDR1 DFQATT, CDR2 SNEGSKA (reference sequence). This CDR3 spans 11 amino acids. Here the CDR3 reads CRTGEGTEAFF.

The chain links TRBV6-2 or TRBV6-3 to TRBJ1-2; TCRdb proposes TRBD1, but this gene call is untestable without DNA. In germline, CDR1 is MNHEY, CDR2 SVGEGT. The CDR3 loop spans 13 amino acids. CDR3 amino acids: CASSLGQRYGYTF.

The J gene is TRBJ2-4, the V gene TRBV19. The CDR3 sequence is 15 residues long. CDR1 LNHDA and CDR2 SQIVND come from the germline V gene (reference sequence). The CDR3 loop reads CASSILPLAKNIQYF.

The chain is built from TRBV19 and TRBJ2-1; the TCRdb D gene call, TRBD1, has no DNA to confirm it. Germline-derived CDR1 and CDR2 are LNHDA and SQIVND (reference sequence). The CDR3 is made up of 12 amino acids. The CDR3 protein is CASGVRGNEQFF.

The chain recombines TRBV7-3 with TRBJ2-2. This CDR3 is 13 amino acids long. The germline gives CDR1 SGHTA, CDR2 FQGTGA. This CDR3 reads CASSFANTGELFF.

This rearrangement joins TRBV20-1 to TRBJ2-3; the TCRdb call, TRBD2, lacks DNA for checking. CDR1 and CDR2 (germline): DFQATT, SNEGSKA (reference sequence). The CDR3 is 15 residues long. The CDR3 protein is CSALVASGGTDTQYF.

This chain links TRBV20-1 with TRBJ1-4; with no DNA, the TCRdb D assignment of TRBD1 cannot be verified. Germline V lookup: CDR1 DFQATT, CDR2 SNEGSKA (reference sequence). CDR3 length: 13 residues. The CDR3: CSARTGRNEKLFF.

The rearrangement joins TRBV7-9 to TRBJ2-6. CDR3 length: 15 amino acids. The germline gives CDR1 SEHNR, CDR2 FQNEAQ (reference sequence). This CDR3 is CASSIAGSGANVLTF. The variable domain in full, completed from reference TRBV7-9 and TRBJ2-6, reads DTGVSQNPRHKITKRGQNVTFRCDPISEHNRLYWYRQTLGQGPEFLTYFQNEAQLEKSRLLSDRFSAERPKGSFSTLEIQRTEQGDSAMYLCASSIAGSGANVLTFGAGSRLTVL.